This T cell receptor (beta chain) was sequenced during a study of type 1 and type 2 diabetes patients. Study details: The cohort mixed type 1 diabetes, type 2 diabetes and nondiabetic donors.

Anyone with other autoimmune disease or infection in the prior four weeks was excluded. PCR was run on genomic DNA. The TCR beta CDR3 region was amplified using 30 forward and 13 reverse primers. TCRdb used MiXCR to reprocess the multiplex PCR reads, holding one entry per CDR3 protein. Of a few hundred thousand distinct CDR3 sequences listed, around 50% were seen once; the top ten hold approximately 14%. Deletions cut 5 bases from V and 10 bases from J, with 17 bases between. Germline V gene data show CDR1 as MNHEY and CDR2 as SMNVEV (reference sequence). The CDR3 runs to 13 residues. The receptor was isolated from a man younger than 35 with type 2 diabetes. J is TRBJ1-1 and V is TRBV27; possible D gene TRBD1, 5 bases. Sequenced material: peripheral blood mononuclear cells (PBMCs). CDR3 bases: TGTGCCAGCAGTCTCACCCTCCAGGGTCGAGCTTTCTTT. This translates into CASSLTLQGRAFF.